The rows below give T cell receptor beta chains drawn from one sample of a study of T cell clonotyping in hematopoietic cell transplantation. The repertoire was sequenced with immunoSEQ multiplex PCR; TCRdb's copy has only in-frame clones and lacks some. The sample records around 1,900 clones, under 95% being singletons. This material consisted of peripheral blood mononuclear cells, taken before stem cell transplant. Source of these receptors: a woman between 45 and 65 years old with acute myeloid leukemia. Some clones in this sample may be carry-over from other donors' samples. Both conserved end residues are part of each CDR3. D genes are given only for firm matches. Clone size is shown for a subset of rows, as once, few, many or a class of expanded clone.

clone size,D gene,V gene,J gene,CDR3 protein,CDR3 DNA
.,TRBD2,TRBV4-2,TRBJ2-7,CASSPTSGSSYEQYF,TGTGCCAGCAGCCCCACTAGCGGGAGCTCCTACGAGCAGTACTTC
once,.,TRBV6-6,TRBJ2-3,CASSYAARGITQYF,TGTGCCAGCAGTTACGCGGCAAGGGGGATTACGCAGTATTTT
few,TRBD1,TRBV19,TRBJ1-4,CASSSQGAGKEKLFF,TGTGCCAGTAGTTCCCAGGGGGCTGGGAAGGAAAAACTGTTTTTT
.,.,TRBV7-7,TRBJ2-5,CASSSSGQGETQYF,TGTGCTAGCAGCTCTTCGGGCCAAGGAGAGACCCAGTACTTC
.,.,TRBV4-3,TRBJ2-1,CASSQGGEAWNEQFF,TGCGCCAGCAGCCAAGGGGGGGAGGCTTGGAATGAGCAGTTCTTC
.,.,TRBV30,TRBJ1-6,CAWIQQKNPLHF,TGTGCCTGGATACAGCAAAAGAATCCCCTCCACTTT
.,TRBD1,TRBV18,TRBJ1-4,CASSPYDRGSTNEKLFF,TGTGCCAGCTCACCCTACGACAGGGGGTCGACTAATGAAAAACTGTTTTTT
.,TRBD1,TRBV29-1,TRBJ2-1,CSSPTGGSFNEQFF,TGCAGCTCACCGACAGGGGGGAGCTTCAATGAGCAGTTCTTC
.,TRBD2,TRBV7-2,TRBJ2-4,CASSFSGSGGKNIQYF,TGTGCCAGCAGCTTCAGTGGAAGCGGGGGTAAAAACATTCAGTACTTC
.,.,TRBV7-2,TRBJ2-5,CASSLVSETQYF,TGTGCCAGCAGCTTAGTCTCAGAGACCCAGTACTTC
.,TRBD1,TRBV4-3,TRBJ1-2,CASSQATDRGFYGYTF,TGCGCCAGCAGCCAAGCTACGGACAGGGGCTTTTATGGCTACACCTTC
.,TRBD2,TRBV14,TRBJ2-3,CASSQDWRGVLTDTQYF,TGTGCCAGCAGCCAAGATTGGCGGGGGGTTCTCACAGATACGCAGTATTTT
.,.,TRBV7-2,TRBJ2-1,CASTSASYNEQFF,TGTGCCAGCACCAGCGCATCCTACAATGAGCAGTTCTTC
.,TRBD2,TRBV4-2,TRBJ2-1,CASSQVRVAGRNEQFF,TGTGCCAGCAGCCAAGTCCGAGTAGCGGGCCGAAATGAGCAGTTCTTC
.,.,TRBV5-6,TRBJ1-4,CASSEPGYNEKLFF,TGTGCCAGCAGCGAACCAGGGTATAATGAAAAACTGTTTTTT
once,.,TRBV7-2,TRBJ1-2,CASSLAGAGGYTF,TGTGCCAGCAGCTTAGCAGGGGCGGGAGGCTACACCTTC
.,TRBD1,TRBV11-2,TRBJ2-2,CASSYRTGDTGELFF,TGTGCCAGCAGCTACCGGACAGGGGACACCGGGGAGCTGTTTTTT
.,.,TRBV15,TRBJ2-7,CATSRDSGGAVYEQYF,TGTGCCACCAGCAGAGATTCTGGTGGGGCTGTCTACGAGCAGTACTTC
.,.,TRBV2,TRBJ1-1,CASSERAGMNTEAFF,TGTGCCAGCAGTGAAAGGGCAGGAATGAACACTGAAGCTTTCTTT
.,TRBD1,TRBV5-6,TRBJ1-6,CASSHLAGGNSPLHF,TGTGCCAGCAGCCATCTGGCAGGGGGTAATTCACCCCTCCACTTT
.,TRBD2,TRBV4-2,TRBJ2-2,CASSQNHGTSPGELFF,TGTGCCAGCAGCCAAAACCACGGGACTAGTCCCGGGGAGCTGTTTTTT
.,.,TRBV5-4,TRBJ1-6,CASSLDGSHNSPLHF,TGTGCCAGCAGCTTGGATGGCTCCCATAATTCACCCCTCCACTTT
.,.,TRBV4-1,TRBJ2-5,CASSQGVGGLWETQYF,TGCGCCAGCAGCCAAGGGGTCGGAGGGTTGTGGGAGACCCAGTACTTC
.,.,TRBV4-3,TRBJ2-6,CASSQDLGRGSGANVLTF,TGCGCCAGCAGCCAAGATCTTGGCAGAGGCTCTGGGGCCAACGTCCTGACTTTC
.,.,TRBV9,TRBJ1-2,CASSVEGGRTYGYTF,TGTGCCAGCAGCGTAGAAGGGGGGCGCACCTATGGCTACACCTTC
.,.,TRBV5-1,TRBJ1-2,CASSLGGGSNYGYTF,TGCGCCAGCAGCCTGGGCGGTGGGTCTAACTATGGCTACACCTTC
few,TRBD2,TRBV5-1,TRBJ2-3,CASSLAGLESDTQYF,TGCGCCAGCAGTCTGGCGGGACTAGAGTCAGATACGCAGTATTTT
.,.,TRBV21-1,TRBJ1-6,CASSKESRESSYNSPLHF,TGTGCCAGCAGCAAAGAGTCCAGGGAGAGCTCCTATAATTCACCCCTCCACTTT
.,.,TRBV5-1,TRBJ2-2,CASSFWQVGELFF,TGCGCCAGCAGCTTTTGGCAAGTCGGGGAGCTGTTTTTT
.,TRBD2,TRBV6-1,TRBJ2-7,CASSVPGLAPYF,TGTGCCAGCAGTGTACCGGGACTAGCGCCGTACTTC
.,TRBD1,TRBV15,TRBJ2-1,CATRTRQSPKQGAINEQFF,TGTGCCACCAGAACTCGACAGAGCCCAAAACAGGGGGCGATCAATGAGCAGTTCTTC
.,TRBD1,TRBV30,TRBJ1-1,CAWTTGLQNTEAFF,TGTGCCTGGACGACAGGGCTACAGAACACTGAAGCTTTCTTT
.,.,TRBV19,TRBJ2-6,CASNIPGANVLTF,TGTGCCAGTAACATCCCTGGGGCCAACGTCCTGACTTTC
.,TRBD1,TRBV19,TRBJ1-2,CASSTDRGYGYTF,TGTGCCAGTAGTACTGACAGGGGATATGGCTACACCTTC
.,.,TRBV11-2,TRBJ1-3,CASSLAYGYSGNTIYF,TGTGCCAGCAGCTTGGCGTACGGATACTCTGGAAACACCATATATTTT
.,TRBD1,TRBV11-3,TRBJ1-2,CASSLTTGQHGYTF,TGTGCCAGCAGCCTAACGACAGGGCAGCATGGCTACACCTTC
.,TRBD2,TRBV7-2,TRBJ2-1,CASSFSGFGGGAHEQFF,TGTGCCAGCAGCTTTAGTGGGTTCGGCGGGGGGGCACATGAGCAGTTCTTC
.,.,TRBV10-3,TRBJ2-7,CAISGVQAYEQYF,TGTGCCATCAGTGGGGTACAGGCCTACGAGCAGTACTTC
.,.,TRBV6-6,TRBJ1-1,CASSQDRNTEAFF,TGTGCCAGCAGCCAGGACAGGAACACTGAAGCTTTCTTT
.,.,TRBV5-4,TRBJ2-5,CASSVGAAKETQYF,TGTGCCAGCAGCGTGGGGGCAGCCAAAGAGACCCAGTACTTC
.,TRBD1,TRBV10-3,TRBJ1-3,CAISEGDRGGNTIYF,TGTGCCATCAGTGAGGGGGACAGAGGTGGAAACACCATATATTTT
.,.,TRBV10-1,TRBJ2-1,CASSETGDTYNEQFF,TGCGCCAGCAGTGAAACGGGGGATACCTACAATGAGCAGTTCTTC
.,TRBD2,TRBV27,TRBJ2-7,CASSLPRTSGVIYEQYF,TGTGCCAGCAGTTTACCTCGGACTAGCGGGGTTATTTACGAGCAGTACTTC
.,.,TRBV19,TRBJ1-1,CASSPRPEIGGDTEAFF,TGTGCCAGTAGTCCTCGGCCAGAGATTGGAGGGGACACTGAAGCTTTCTTT
.,TRBD2,TRBV13,TRBJ2-3,CASSLGDLGTSGGPGTDTQYF,TGTGCCAGCAGCTTAGGCGATTTGGGGACTAGCGGGGGGCCAGGCACAGATACGCAGTATTTT
.,.,TRBV5-6,TRBJ2-3,CASRHTTGQGLSDTQYF,TGTGCCAGCCGTCACACCACGGGGCAGGGGCTAAGTGATACGCAGTATTTT
.,.,TRBV6-1,TRBJ2-3,CASSERMGGYTDTQYF,TGTGCCAGCAGTGAACGGATGGGCGGATACACAGATACGCAGTATTTT
.,.,TRBV11-3,TRBJ2-7,CASSLASHYEQYF,TGTGCCAGCAGCTTAGCGAGTCACTACGAGCAGTACTTC
once,.,TRBV2,TRBJ2-7,CASGKGTGSYEQYF,TGTGCCAGTGGTAAAGGGACCGGCTCCTACGAGCAGTACTTC
.,TRBD2,TRBV10-2,TRBJ2-7,CASSLGGFYEQYF,TGCGCCAGCAGTTTGGGGGGGTTCTACGAGCAGTACTTC